One sample yielded the 8 T cell receptor beta chains listed below, sequenced in a study of cytomegalovirus exposure and HLA in healthy donors. PCR primers comprised 60 Vbeta and 13 Jbeta primers. Assay: immunoSEQ multiplex PCR; the TCRdb copy retains only in-frame clones and omits some. The repertoire holds 160,000 or so clones, with roughly nine tenths as singletons. Sequenced input: PBMCs. These receptors originate from a woman aged 25 to 45 in good health and CMV-seronegative.

This chain connects TRBV7-2 to TRBJ2-1; possible D gene TRBD2, 5 bases. With 4 bases removed from V and 6 bases from J, the gap between germline ends came to 13 bases. The germline V gene encodes CDR1 SGHTA and CDR2 FQGNSA. CDR3 length: 14 amino acids. The CDR3 reads CASSSGLPINEQFF. In DNA, the CDR3 is TGTGCCAGCAGCTCCGGACTCCCCATCAATGAGCAGTTCTTC.

This chain uses TRBV27 with TRBJ2-1, with D possibly matching TRBD1 (6 bases). From germline, CDR1 is MNHEY and CDR2 SMNVEV (reference sequence). Trimming took 4 bases from V and 2 from J, leaving 12 bases between them. The CDR3 totals 15 residues. The DNA for the CDR3 is TGTGCCAGCAGTTACCGGGACACCCCCTACAATGAGCAGTTCTTC. Amino acid sequence: CASSYRDTPYNEQFF.

The V call is TRBV7-2, the J call TRBJ2-3, with 9 nucleotides matching TRBD2. Germline CDR1 is SGHTA and CDR2 is FQGNSA. Losses at the gene ends were 2 bases for V and 0 bases for J; bases not matched to a gene: 9. CDR3 length equals 18 residues. The CDR3 DNA follows: TGTGCCAGCAGCTTATGGTCGACTAGCGGTACTAGCACAGATACGCAGTATTTT. Its protein is CASSLWSTSGTSTDTQYF.

The chain has TRBV19 and TRBJ1-6; 7 nucleotides agree with TRBD1. The CDR3 has 14 residues. The V gene end was trimmed by 4 bases and the J gene end by 4 bases; junction bases not matched to a gene: 1. Germline CDR1 LNHDA, CDR2 SQIVND (reference sequence). CDR3 coding DNA: TGTGCCAGTAGTACGGGACAGTATAATTCACCCCTCCACTTT. Its translation is CASSTGQYNSPLHF.

The chain has TRBV5-1 and TRBJ1-1; 8 bases align to TRBD1. The germline V gene has CDR1 SGHRS and CDR2 YFSETQ. V shed 5 bases and J 1 base; nucleotides not matched to a gene: 4. The CDR3 totals 14 residues. CDR3 sequence: CASRTDRGNTEAFF. The CDR3, as DNA: TGCGCCAGCAGGACAGACAGGGGGAACACTGAAGCTTTCTTT.

Comments on this clone: Different DNA sequences within this sample yield the same CDR3. The CDR3 spells CASSHTGYEQYF. In DNA form, the CDR3 reads TGTGCCAGCAGCCATACAGGTTACGAGCAGTACTTC. The chain has TRBV7-9 and TRBJ2-7; D is perhaps TRBD1 (5 bases). Germline V gives CDR1 SEHNR, CDR2 FQNEAQ (reference sequence). V gave up 5 bases and J gave up 4 bases, with 9 bases separating them. The CDR3 contains 12 residues.

The chain recombines TRBV6-1 with TRBJ1-2, with 8 bases identical to TRBD1. The trim removed 0 bases at V and 7 bases at J, leaving 7 bases unmatched. Germline values: CDR1 MNHNS, CDR2 SASEGT. The CDR3 extends over 15 amino acids. CDR3 protein: CASSEANRGTGGYTF. The CDR3 DNA reads as TGTGCCAGCAGTGAAGCTAACAGGGGGACGGGTGGCTACACCTTC.

This sequence joins TRBV9 and TRBJ2-3; TRBD2 agrees at 7 bases. Losses at the gene ends were 6 bases for V and 4 bases for J; bases not matched to a gene: 14. The CDR3 loop spans 16 amino acids. Germline V gives CDR1 SGDLS, CDR2 YYNGEE. CDR3 region: CASTPRGAGVSDTQYF. The DNA of the CDR3 is TGTGCCAGCACCCCGCGCGGGGCGGGGGTGTCAGATACGCAGTATTTT. The variable domain in full, with the rest retrieved from reference TRBV9 and TRBJ2-3, is DSGVTQTPKHLITATGQRVTLRCSPRSGDLSVYWYQQSLDQGLQFLIQYYNGEERAKGNILERFSAQQFPDLHSELNLSSLELGDSALYFCASTPRGAGVSDTQYFGPGTRLTVL.